This entry is about one TCR beta chain. Antigen specificity is unknown. One entry per CDR3 protein results from TCRdb running MiXCR on the multiplex PCR reads. The table includes 130,000 or so distinct CDR3 sequences, roughly 33% detected once. Breast cancer patients provided tissue from their axillary draining lymph nodes. The data originate from a study of breast tumors, draining lymph nodes, adjacent tissues. Germline V gives CDR1 SGDLS, CDR2 YYNGEE. V was clipped by 0 bases and J by 2 bases; unmatched bases: 5. The CDR3 loop spans 16 amino acids. Notes on the study in general: Most tumor T cells seemingly derive from lymph node, then expand in tumor. Compared with lymph nodes, tumors were less diverse; compared with nontumor tissue, more.

The chain recombines TRBV9 with TRBJ2-3; TRBD2 agrees at 8 bases. This TCR derives from a female donor with breast cancer. Some clones in this sample may be carry-over from other donors' samples. The sequencing sample was made of axillary lymph node tissue. The chain's CDR3 is CASSVGLAGTTDTQYF. The CDR3 DNA is TGTGCCAGCAGCGTAGGATTAGCGGGGACCACAGATACGCAGTATTTT.